The clone carrying this T cell receptor (beta chain) has more than one count but fewer than ten. These data belong to a study of beta chain features in type 1 diabetes. Every isolated RNA sample was fully reverse transcribed, so sequencing captured expressed TCRB transcripts. Sequenced by immunoSEQ multiplex PCR; TCRdb stores in-frame clones only, minus some. The repertoire holds about 900,000 clones, with roughly a sixth as singletons. V lost 4 bases and J 0 bases, leaving 10 bases between the germline ends. Germline V gene data show CDR1 as SGDLS and CDR2 as YYNGEE. This CDR3 has 14 amino acids. What was sequenced was naive CD4+ T cells from blood. J is TRBJ2-5 and V is TRBV9; D uncertain. The sequence was obtained from a woman in her late teens or twenties in good health. The CDR3 loop is CASSPTGHQETQYF. For the CDR3, the DNA is TGTGCCAGCAGCCCAACCGGGCACCAAGAGACCCAGTACTTC.